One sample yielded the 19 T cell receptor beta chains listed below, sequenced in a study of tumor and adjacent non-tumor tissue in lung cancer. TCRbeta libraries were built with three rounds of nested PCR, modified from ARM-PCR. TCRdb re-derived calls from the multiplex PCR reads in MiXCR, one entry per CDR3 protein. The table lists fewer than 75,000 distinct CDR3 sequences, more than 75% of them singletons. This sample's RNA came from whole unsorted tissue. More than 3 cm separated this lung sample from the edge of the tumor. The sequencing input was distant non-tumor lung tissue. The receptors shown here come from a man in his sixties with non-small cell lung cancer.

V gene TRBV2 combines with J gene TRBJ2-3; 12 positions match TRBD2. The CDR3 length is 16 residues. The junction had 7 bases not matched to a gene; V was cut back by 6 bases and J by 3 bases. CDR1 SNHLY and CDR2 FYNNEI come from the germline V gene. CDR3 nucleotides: TGTGCCAGCAGACGACTAGCGGGAGTGAAGACAGATACGCAGTATTTT. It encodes CASRRLAGVKTDTQYF.

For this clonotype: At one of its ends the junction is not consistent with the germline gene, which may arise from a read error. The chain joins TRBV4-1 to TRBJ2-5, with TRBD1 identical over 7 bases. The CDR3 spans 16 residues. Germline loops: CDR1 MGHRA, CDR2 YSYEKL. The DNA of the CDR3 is TGCGCCTGCAGCCAAGAAGGTTTAGGGGGCGCGAAGACCCAGTACTTC. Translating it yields CACSQEGLGGAKTQYF.

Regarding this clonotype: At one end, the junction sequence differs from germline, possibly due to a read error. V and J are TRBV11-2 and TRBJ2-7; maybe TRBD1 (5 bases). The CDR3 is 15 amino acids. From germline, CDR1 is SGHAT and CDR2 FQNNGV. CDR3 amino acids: CASRGWGRSSYKQYF. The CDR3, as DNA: TGTGCCAGCAGGGGATGGGGCCGGAGCTCCTACAAGCAGTACTTC.

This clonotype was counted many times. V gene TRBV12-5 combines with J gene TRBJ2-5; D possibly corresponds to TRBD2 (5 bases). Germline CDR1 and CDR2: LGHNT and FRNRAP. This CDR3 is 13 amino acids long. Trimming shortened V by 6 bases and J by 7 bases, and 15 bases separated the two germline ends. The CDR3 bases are TGTGCTAGTGGCCCGGACTCTGGTCGGACCCAGTACTTC. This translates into CASGPDSGRTQYF.

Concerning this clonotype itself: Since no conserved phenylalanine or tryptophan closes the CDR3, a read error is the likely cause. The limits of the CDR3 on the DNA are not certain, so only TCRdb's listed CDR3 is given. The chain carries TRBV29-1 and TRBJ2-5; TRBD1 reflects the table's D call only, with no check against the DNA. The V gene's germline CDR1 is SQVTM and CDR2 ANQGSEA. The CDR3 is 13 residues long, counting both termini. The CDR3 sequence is CSVETGVQETHYY.

The CDR3 DNA follows: TGTGCCAGCAGCCATATCCTGACAGGGAAGCATAGCTACACCTTC. Translating it yields CASSHILTGKHSYTF. The V gene is TRBV5-4, the J gene TRBJ1-2, with TRBD1 matching 7 bases. J gave up 9 bases and V 4 bases, and 15 bases lay outside the gene matches. Per the germline V gene, CDR1 is SGHNT and CDR2 is YYREEE (reference sequence). The CDR3 length is 15 residues.

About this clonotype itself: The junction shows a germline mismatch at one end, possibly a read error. The CDR3 nucleotides are TGTACCAGCAGTCCTAGTGATGCCTACAATGAGCAGTTCTTC. This codes for CTSSPSDAYNEQFF. The chain uses TRBV28 and TRBJ2-1; unclear D gene. CDR1 is MDHEN, CDR2 SYDVKM, per germline. This CDR3 region has 14 residues.

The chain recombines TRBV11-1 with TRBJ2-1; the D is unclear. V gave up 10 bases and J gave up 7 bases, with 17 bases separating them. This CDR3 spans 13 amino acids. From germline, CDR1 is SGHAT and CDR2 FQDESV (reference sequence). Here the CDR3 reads CAKSEGYGNEQFF. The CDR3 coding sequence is TGTGCCAAAAGCGAAGGTTACGGAAATGAGCAGTTCTTC.

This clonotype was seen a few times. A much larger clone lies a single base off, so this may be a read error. The CDR3 nucleotides read TGTGCCAGCAGTCAAAGAGTCGGGGCCATCCTCTACGAGCAGTACTTC. Residues: CASSQRVGAILYEQYF. The chain carries TRBV6-1 and TRBJ2-7, with D perhaps given as TRBD1 or TRBD2 (5 bases each). The ends were cut back, 5 bases at V and 3 bases at J, with 20 bases in the middle. Germline values: CDR1 MNHNS, CDR2 SASEGT. The CDR3 has 16 residues.

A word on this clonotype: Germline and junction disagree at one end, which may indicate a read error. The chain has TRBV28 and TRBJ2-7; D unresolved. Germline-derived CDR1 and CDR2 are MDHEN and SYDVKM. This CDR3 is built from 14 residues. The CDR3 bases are TGTGCCGGCAGTACCCCAAGGGTTCCCTACGAGCAGTACTTC. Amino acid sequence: CAGSTPRVPYEQYF.

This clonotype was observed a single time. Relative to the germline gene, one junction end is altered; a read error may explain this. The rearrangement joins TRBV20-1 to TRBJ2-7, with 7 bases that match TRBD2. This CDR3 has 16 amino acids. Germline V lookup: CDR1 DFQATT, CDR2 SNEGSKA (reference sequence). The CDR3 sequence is CSARDLMCGSIHEHYF. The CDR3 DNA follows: TGCAGTGCTAGAGATCTGATGTGCGGGAGTATCCACGAGCATTACTTC.

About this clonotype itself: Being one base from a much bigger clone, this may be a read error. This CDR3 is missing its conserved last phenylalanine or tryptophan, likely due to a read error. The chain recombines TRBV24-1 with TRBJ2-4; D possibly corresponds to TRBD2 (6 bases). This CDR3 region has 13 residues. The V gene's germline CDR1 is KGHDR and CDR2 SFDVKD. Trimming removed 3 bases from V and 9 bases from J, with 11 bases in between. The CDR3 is CATSDGTFPIQYL. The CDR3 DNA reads TGTGCCACCAGTGATGGGACTTTTCCCATTCAGTACCTC.

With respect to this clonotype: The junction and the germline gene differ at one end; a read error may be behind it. For the CDR3, the DNA is TGTGCCAGCAGCTACTGTAGCGAGAGCCTCTACAATGAACAGTTCTTC. It specifies CASSYCSESLYNEQFF. The chain has TRBV5-4 and TRBJ2-1, with a possible D match to TRBD2 (5 bases). Germline V lookup: CDR1 SGHNT, CDR2 YYREEE (reference sequence). The CDR3 sequence is 16 residues long.

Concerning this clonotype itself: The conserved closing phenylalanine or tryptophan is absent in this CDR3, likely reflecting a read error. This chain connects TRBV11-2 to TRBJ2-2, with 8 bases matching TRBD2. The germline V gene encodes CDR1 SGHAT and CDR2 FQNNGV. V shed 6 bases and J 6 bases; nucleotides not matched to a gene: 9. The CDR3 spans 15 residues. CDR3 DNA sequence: TGTGCCAGCAGTCTAGAAAGCGGGGGTTCCGGGGAGCTGTTTTCT. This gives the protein CASSLESGGSGELFS.

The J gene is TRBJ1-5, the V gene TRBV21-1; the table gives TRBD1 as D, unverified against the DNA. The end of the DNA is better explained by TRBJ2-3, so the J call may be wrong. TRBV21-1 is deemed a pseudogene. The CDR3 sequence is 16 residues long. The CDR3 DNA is TGTGCCAGCAGCAAGGACATACCGTATAGCAATCAGCCCCAGTATTTT. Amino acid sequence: CASSKDIPYSNQPQYF.

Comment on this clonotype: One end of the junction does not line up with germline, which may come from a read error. The CDR3 sequence is CTTSRSTSDAITDTQYF. The CDR3 DNA sequence: TGTACCACCAGCAGATCAACTAGCGACGCTATCACAGATACGCAGTATTTT. The gene calls are TRBV15 and TRBJ2-3; 7 bases are shared with TRBD2. The CDR3 spans 17 residues. Germline CDR1 and CDR2: LNHNV and YYDKDF (reference sequence).

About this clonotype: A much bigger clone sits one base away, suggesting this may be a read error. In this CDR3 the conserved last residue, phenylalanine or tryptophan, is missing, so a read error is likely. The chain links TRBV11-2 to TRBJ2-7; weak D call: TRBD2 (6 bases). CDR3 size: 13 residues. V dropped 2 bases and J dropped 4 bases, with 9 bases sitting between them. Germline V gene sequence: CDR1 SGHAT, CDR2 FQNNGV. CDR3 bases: TGTGCCAGCAGCTTAACTAGCTATTACGAGCAGTACCTC. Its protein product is CASSLTSYYEQYL.

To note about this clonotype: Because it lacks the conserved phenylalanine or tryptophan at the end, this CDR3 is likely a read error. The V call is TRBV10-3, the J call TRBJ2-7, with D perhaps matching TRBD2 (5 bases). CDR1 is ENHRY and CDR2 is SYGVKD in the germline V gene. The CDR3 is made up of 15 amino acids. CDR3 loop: CIIRRRRDTTDEQYL. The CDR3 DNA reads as TGTATCATCAGAAGGAGGAGAGACACCACAGACGAGCAGTACTTA.

The CDR3 loop reads CASSLDGGCPTNEKLFF. CDR3 in DNA: TGTGCCAGCAGCTTAGACGGGGGGTGCCCGACTAATGAAAAACTGTTTTTT. The chain recombines TRBV7-9 with TRBJ1-4; tentative D call: TRBD1 (5 bases). The CDR3 covers 17 residues. V dropped 1 base and J dropped 2 bases, with 14 bases sitting between them. Germline V CDR1 and CDR2: SEHNR, FQNEAQ (reference sequence).